The rows below give T cell receptor beta chains drawn from one sample of a study of blood T cell repertoires in COVID-19. The repertoire was sequenced with immunoSEQ multiplex PCR; TCRdb's copy has only in-frame clones and lacks some. This table holds more than 200,000 clones, roughly 82% found once. The material sequenced was peripheral blood. These receptors were collected from a middle-aged woman who had recovered from COVID-19. The CDR3 runs from the conserved cysteine through the conserved F or W. The D gene is left open where the match is weak. Some rows mark clone size as missing; the rest say once, few, many or name a class of expanded clone.

TRBJ2-1	TRBV6-6	-	-	CASSQGVNEQFF	TGTGCCAGCAGCCAAGGGGTCAATGAGCAGTTCTTC
TRBJ2-2	TRBV7-8	-	-	CASSLLGATGELFF	TGTGCCAGCAGCTTACTGGGGGCGACCGGGGAGCTGTTTTTT
TRBJ1-5	TRBV10-3	-	-	CAISESLGTSQHF	TGTGCCATCAGCGAGAGTCTCGGGACTTCTCAGCATTTT
TRBJ2-7	TRBV18	TRBD1	-	CASSLDRGSYEQYF	TGTGCCAGCTCGCTGGACAGGGGGTCCTACGAGCAGTACTTC
TRBJ2-1	TRBV19	TRBD2	-	CASTLGSGGFVHNEQFF	TGTGCCAGTACCCTGGGTAGCGGGGGGTTCGTCCACAATGAGCAGTTCTTC
TRBJ2-2	TRBV6-5	TRBD1	-	CASSWDRDTGELFF	TGTGCCAGCAGCTGGGACAGGGACACCGGGGAGCTGTTTTTT
TRBJ2-7	TRBV6-6	-	-	CASSRGVKGEQYF	TGTGCCAGCAGTCGCGGGGTCAAAGGCGAGCAGTACTTC
TRBJ1-1	TRBV19	-	-	CASQDRKNTEAFF	TGTGCCAGTCAAGACAGGAAGAACACTGAAGCTTTCTTT
TRBJ2-1	TRBV5-5	-	-	CASSLSPDYNEQFF	TGTGCCAGCAGCTTGTCTCCAGACTACAATGAGCAGTTCTTC
TRBJ1-1	TRBV11-2	-	-	CASKAAGSEAFF	TGTGCCAGCAAGGCTGCCGGGAGTGAAGCTTTCTTT
TRBJ2-5	TRBV5-5	-	once	CASSLVSQETQYF	TGTGCCAGCAGCTTGGTTAGCCAAGAGACCCAGTACTTC
TRBJ2-7	TRBV6-2/TRBV6-3	TRBD2	-	CASSYSATSGDYEQYF	TGTGCCAGCAGTTACTCCGCGACTAGCGGTGACTACGAGCAGTACTTC
TRBJ1-2	TRBV2	TRBD1	-	CASSGTGGGYTF	TGTGCCAGCAGTGGGACAGGGGGCGGCTACACCTTC
TRBJ2-6	TRBV30	TRBD1	-	CAGTGTALSGANVLTF	TGTGCCGGAACCGGGACAGCACTCTCTGGGGCCAACGTCCTGACTTTC
TRBJ1-3	TRBV6-5	-	-	CASRGSGNTIYF	TGTGCCAGCCGGGGATCTGGAAACACCATATATTTT
TRBJ1-2	TRBV6-5	TRBD1	-	CASRQGTGGGYTF	TGTGCCAGCAGACAAGGGACAGGGGGTGGCTACACCTTC
TRBJ1-3	TRBV12-3/TRBV12-4	-	-	CASSSSSGNTIYF	TGTGCCAGCAGTTCCAGCTCTGGAAACACCATATATTTT
TRBJ1-2	TRBV5-4	-	-	CASSLGGRESGYTF	TGTGCCAGCAGCTTGGGAGGAAGGGAGTCAGGCTACACCTTC
TRBJ1-1	TRBV18	-	-	CASSPRFGGKENTEAFF	TGTGCCAGCTCACCACGTTTCGGGGGGAAGGAGAACACTGAAGCTTTCTTT
TRBJ2-3	TRBV5-5	TRBD1	-	CASSLSLNRGLADTQYF	TGTGCCAGCAGCTTGTCGCTTAACAGGGGGCTCGCAGATACGCAGTATTTT
TRBJ2-5	TRBV6-2/TRBV6-3	-	-	CASSTSYETQYF	TGTGCCAGCAGTACTAGCTACGAGACCCAGTACTTC
TRBJ2-1	TRBV5-1	TRBD2	-	CASSPGLAGGLYNEQFF	TGCGCCAGCAGCCCTGGACTAGCGGGGGGACTCTACAATGAGCAGTTCTTC
TRBJ2-5	TRBV5-1	-	once	CASSLGQGRETQYF	TGCGCCAGCAGCTTGGGGCAGGGGCGGGAGACCCAGTACTTC
TRBJ2-7	TRBV13	-	-	CASSSAGASYEQYF	TGTGCCAGCAGCTCTGCGGGGGCATCCTACGAGCAGTACTTC
TRBJ1-1	TRBV9	-	once	CASSVRGESAEAFF	TGTGCCAGCAGCGTGCGGGGCGAGAGTGCAGAAGCTTTCTTT
TRBJ1-1	TRBV11-3	-	once	CASSLEGDTEAFF	TGTGCCAGCAGCTTAGAAGGGGACACTGAAGCTTTCTTT
TRBJ2-7	TRBV4-3	-	-	CASSQVLGGTYEQYF	TGCGCCAGCAGCCAAGTTCTTGGAGGAACCTACGAGCAGTACTTC
TRBJ2-2	TRBV5-1	-	-	CASRGGTGNTGELFF	TGCGCCAGCAGGGGAGGGACAGGGAACACCGGGGAGCTGTTTTTT
TRBJ2-7	TRBV14	-	-	CASSLGPGQKIYEQYF	TGTGCCAGCAGCCTGGGACCAGGACAGAAGATATACGAGCAGTACTTC
TRBJ1-1	TRBV12-3/TRBV12-4	-	-	CASSLTGYTEAFF	TGTGCCAGCAGTCTCACAGGGTATACTGAAGCTTTCTTT
TRBJ1-2	TRBV11-2	TRBD1	-	CASSLGDLRDRIGYTF	TGTGCCAGCAGCTTAGGTGACCTCCGGGACAGGATCGGCTACACCTTC
TRBJ2-3	TRBV29-1	-	-	CSVEMGGDTQYF	TGCAGCGTTGAAATGGGGGGAGATACGCAGTATTTT
TRBJ1-2	TRBV29-1	TRBD1	once	CSVGPGQGANNTF	TGCAGCGTTGGTCCGGGACAGGGGGCAAATAACACCTTC
TRBJ1-2	TRBV2	TRBD1	-	CASNPGTGDYGYTF	TGTGCCAGCAATCCCGGGACAGGGGATTATGGCTACACCTTC
TRBJ2-3	TRBV27	-	-	CASSTQVGGTQYF	TGTGCCAGCAGTACCCAGGTGGGGGGAACGCAGTATTTT
TRBJ1-6	TRBV4-3	-	few	CASSPTISEREPPLHF	TGCGCCAGCAGCCCGACGATATCCGAACGGGAACCACCCCTCCACTTT
TRBJ1-2	TRBV25-1	TRBD1	once	CASSELGGQGYGYTF	TGTGCCAGCAGTGAATTAGGGGGACAGGGCTATGGCTACACCTTC
TRBJ1-1	TRBV4-3	-	-	CASSQESGLNTEAFF	TGCGCCAGCAGCCAAGAAAGCGGATTAAACACTGAAGCTTTCTTT
TRBJ2-7	TRBV5-1	TRBD1	once	CASSLSGTGGNPTYEQYF	TGCGCCAGCAGCTTGTCGGGGACAGGGGGCAACCCTACCTACGAGCAGTACTTC
TRBJ1-5	TRBV10-3	TRBD1	few	CAISETGGEQPQHF	TGTGCCATCAGTGAGACAGGGGGCGAACAGCCCCAGCATTTT
TRBJ1-3	TRBV30	-	-	CAWSVDTGNTIYF	TGTGCCTGGAGTGTAGACACTGGAAACACCATATATTTT
TRBJ2-1	TRBV7-3	-	-	CASRSGQGPYNEQFF	TGTGCCAGCAGATCTGGTCAGGGGCCTTACAATGAGCAGTTCTTC
TRBJ1-4	TRBV5-1	TRBD1	-	CASSEGQGAANEKLFF	TGCGCCAGCAGCGAGGGACAGGGGGCGGCTAATGAAAAACTGTTTTTT
TRBJ2-1	TRBV3-1/TRBV3-2	TRBD2	few	CASSQAGRGITNEQFF	TGTGCCAGCAGCCAAGCGGGGCGGGGGATCACGAATGAGCAGTTCTTC
TRBJ2-1	TRBV21-1	-	-	CASSKRDNNEQFF	TGTGCCAGCAGCAAAAGAGATAACAATGAGCAGTTCTTC
TRBJ1-5	TRBV7-2	TRBD1	-	CASRPGQGARQPQHF	TGTGCCAGCAGGCCAGGACAGGGGGCTCGGCAGCCCCAGCATTTT
TRBJ2-7	TRBV11-2	TRBD2	-	CASSLGLAGRAYEQYF	TGTGCCAGCAGCTTAGGGCTCGCAGGGAGGGCCTACGAGCAGTACTTC
TRBJ2-7	TRBV6-5	-	once	CASSRGAGRYEQYF	TGTGCCAGCAGCCGTGGGGCAGGGCGGTACGAGCAGTACTTC
TRBJ2-1	TRBV11-2	TRBD1	-	CASSSSPGTGKLLKFF	TGTGCCAGCAGCTCCTCCCCCGGGACAGGGAAACTCCTTAAGTTCTTC
TRBJ1-1	TRBV5-1	-	once	CASSLTELSEAFF	TGCGCCAGCAGCTTGACAGAATTGTCTGAAGCTTTCTTT